This T cell receptor (beta chain) was recorded in a study of cytomegalovirus exposure and HLA in healthy donors. On the study more broadly: Early released data had about 80 million unique TCRs, all coming from HLA-typed donors.

The sample holds one count of this clone. Its specificity is not known. The PCR contained 60 Vbeta and 13 Jbeta primers. Using immunoSEQ multiplex PCR, the repertoire was profiled, and TCRdb retains in-frame clones only, with some absent. The sample records about 140,000 clones, 82% being singletons. The CDR3 contains 12 residues. V gave up 9 bases and J gave up 7 bases, with 13 bases separating them. CDR1 is SNHLY, CDR2 FYNNEI, per germline. Broader study findings: TCR beta chains associated with HLA were, in a later analysis, more clonally expanded than equally common others.

Material: PBMCs. The rearrangement uses TRBV2 and TRBJ2-1, with D perhaps TRBD1 (6 bases). The clonotype comes from a man between 18 and 35 years old in good health and CMV-seropositive. DNA of the CDR3: TGTGCCAGTTTAGGGGGTAAGAATGAGCAGTTCTTC. It specifies CASLGGKNEQFF.